This TCR beta chain was sequenced for a study of yellow fever vaccine responses in identical twins. Study-wide findings and caveats: Vaccine T cell responses of twins reportedly seemed partly convergent and partly personalized.

Turning to this clonotype: Its antigen is undetermined.

V was pared by 3 bases and J by 1 base, with 6 bases between. CDR3 size: 13 residues. Germline assignment: CDR1 SGHNT and CDR2 YENEEA. MiXCR was run by TCRdb on the RT-PCR reads, yielding one entry per CDR3 protein. Of about 18,000 distinct CDR3 sequences in the sample, less than 70% were seen once. The origin of this receptor is a woman aged 18-29 years who received the yellow fever vaccine. The V call is TRBV11-3, the J call TRBJ2-5, with D possibly being TRBD1 (5 bases). The sequences come from T cells from blood (PBMCs), unsorted or a sorted subset (not recorded which), collected before or after yellow fever vaccination (not recorded which). CDR3 sequence: CASSFGAQETQYF. CDR3 nucleotide sequence: TGTGCCAGCAGCTTTGGGGCCCAAGAGACCCAGTACTTC. Filled out from reference TRBV11-3 and TRBJ2-5, the complete variable domain reads EAGVVQSPRYKIIEKKQPVAFWCNPISGHNTLYWYLQNLGQGPELLIRYENEEAVDDSQLPKDRFSAERLKGVDSTLKIQPAELGDSAVYLCASSFGAQETQYFGPGTRLLVL.